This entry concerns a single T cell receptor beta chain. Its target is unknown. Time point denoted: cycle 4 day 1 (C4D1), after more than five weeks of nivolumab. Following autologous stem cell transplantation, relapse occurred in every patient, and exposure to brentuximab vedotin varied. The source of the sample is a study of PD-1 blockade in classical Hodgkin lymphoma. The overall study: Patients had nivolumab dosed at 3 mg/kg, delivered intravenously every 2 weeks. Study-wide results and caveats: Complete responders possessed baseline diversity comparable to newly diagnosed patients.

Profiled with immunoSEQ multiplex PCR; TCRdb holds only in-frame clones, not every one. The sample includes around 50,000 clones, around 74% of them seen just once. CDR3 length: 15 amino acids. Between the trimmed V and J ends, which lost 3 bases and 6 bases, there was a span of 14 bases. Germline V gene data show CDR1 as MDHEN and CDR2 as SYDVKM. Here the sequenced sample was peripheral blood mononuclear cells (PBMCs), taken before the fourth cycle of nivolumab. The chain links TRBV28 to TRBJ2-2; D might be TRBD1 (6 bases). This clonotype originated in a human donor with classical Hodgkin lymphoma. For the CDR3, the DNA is TGTGCCAGCAGTTTCATCCAGGGGAGTTCCGGGGAGCTGTTTTTT. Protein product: CASSFIQGSSGELFF.